The following is a TCR beta chain sequence with its context. The antigen remains undetermined. The CDR3 totals 13 residues. V lost 5 bases and J 11 bases, leaving 17 bases between the germline ends. These data originate in a study of post-analysis software for immune sequencing data. TCR beta libraries were prepared from cDNA with unique molecular identifiers. Each CDR3 protein is one row after TCRdb ran MiXCR on the PCR reads. The data show a few hundred thousand distinct CDR3 sequences, nearly 45% seen once. Study-level results: Patients had higher frequencies than controls of roughly 5 TRBV segments, including TRBV5-6, TRBV5-1 and TRBV20-1.

Material for sequencing was blood. The chain uses TRBV12-3 or TRBV12-4 and TRBJ2-3, with D tentatively TRBD1 or TRBD2 (5 bases each). The receptor was derived from a girl between 10 and 17 years old with multiple sclerosis. In DNA, the CDR3 is TGTGCCAGCAGTGAAGGGGAGAGGTGGGAGCAGTATTTT. This encodes CASSEGERWEQYF.